Presented here are 25 T cell receptor beta chains from one specimen sequenced in a study of identifying expanded T cells in peripheral blood. Here immunoSEQ multiplex PCR was the method, and the copy in TCRdb shows in-frame clones only, minus some. In the table there are about 130,000 clones, roughly 90% of which are singletons. Sequenced sample: blood. Source of these receptors: a person aged 18 to 70 in good health.

The rearrangement uses TRBV4-2 and TRBJ2-2, with TRBD1 matching over 11 bases. This CDR3 contains 16 residues. V gave up 1 base and J gave up 9 bases; unmatched junction bases: 7. CDR1 LGHNA and CDR2 YNFKEQ come from the germline V gene. The CDR3 DNA sequence: TGTGCCAGCAGCCAAGCGGGACAGGGGGGTAGCAGGGAGCTGTTTTTT. It encodes CASSQAGQGGSRELFF.

This rearrangement joins TRBV7-2 to TRBJ1-5; D might be TRBD1 (5 bases). The CDR3 has 15 residues. Per the germline V gene, CDR1 is SGHTA and CDR2 is FQGNSA. Trimming took 6 bases from V and 3 from J, leaving 15 bases between them. As DNA, the CDR3 is TGTGCCAGCAGTTCAGAAATAGGGGCCAATCAGCCCCAGCATTTT. The encoded protein is CASSSEIGANQPQHF.

V usage is TRBV19 and J usage is TRBJ1-6, with a possible D match to TRBD1 (5 bases). The V end was cut by 10 bases, the J end by 5 bases, with 9 bases between. The CDR3 consists of 12 residues. Germline CDR1 and CDR2: LNHDA and SQIVND (reference sequence). CDR3 region: CATGHNNSPLHF. The CDR3, as DNA: TGTGCCACCGGACACAATAATTCACCCCTCCACTTT.

The chain recombines TRBV4-1 with TRBJ2-5; TRBD1 might be the D (6 bases). CDR3 length equals 16 residues. In germline, CDR1 is MGHRA, CDR2 YSYEKL. V lost 4 bases and J lost 2, with 17 bases in between. This chain's CDR3 is CASSRQTTGVQETQYF. The CDR3 DNA is TGCGCCAGCAGCCGGCAAACGACAGGCGTACAAGAGACCCAGTACTTC.

Written as DNA, the CDR3 is TGTGCCAGCTCTTACACTGCAACTAATGAAAAACTGTTTTTT. Protein sequence: CASSYTATNEKLFF. The rearrangement links TRBV18 to TRBJ1-4, with D unclear. The V gene's germline CDR1 is KGHSH and CDR2 LQKENI. The CDR3 consists of 14 residues. The germline V and J ends were trimmed by 6 bases and 0 bases, with 8 bases remaining between them. Filled out from reference TRBV18 and TRBJ1-4, the complete variable domain reads NAGVMQNPRHLVRRRGQEARLRCSPMKGHSHVYWYRQLPEEGLKFMVYLQKENIIDESGMPKERFSAEFPKEGPSILRIQQVVRGDSAAYFCASSYTATNEKLFFGSGTQLSVL.

The chain couples TRBV4-3 to TRBJ1-5; D is unclear. This CDR3 region has 13 residues. V shed 0 bases and J shed 5 bases, with 5 bases lying between them. Germline V gives CDR1 LGHNA, CDR2 YSLEER. DNA of the CDR3: TGCGCCAGCAGCCAAGATACTTATCAGCCCCAGCATTTT. Its protein is CASSQDTYQPQHF.

The V call is TRBV6-4, the J call TRBJ1-5; 12 nucleotides line up with TRBD1. V lost 2 bases to trimming and J lost 5 bases; unmatched junction nucleotides: 16. Per germline, CDR1 MRHNA and CDR2 SNTAGT. The CDR3 totals 20 residues. The CDR3 spells CASSDPPGTGGVFPHQPQHF. Written as DNA, the CDR3 is TGTGCCAGCAGTGACCCCCCCGGGACAGGGGGCGTATTTCCCCATCAGCCCCAGCATTTT.

V is TRBV18 and J is TRBJ2-2; D perhaps matches TRBD1 (6 bases). Germline assignment: CDR1 KGHSH and CDR2 LQKENI. V dropped 6 bases and J dropped 1 base, with 18 bases sitting between them. The CDR3 has 17 amino acids. CDR3 sequence (DNA): TGTGCCAGCTCCGAAACTCAACAGGGCAGGAACACCGGGGAGCTGTTTTTT. The encoded protein is CASSETQQGRNTGELFF.

The V call is TRBV25-1, the J call TRBJ2-7; no firm D call. This CDR3 is 15 amino acids long. Per germline, CDR1 MGHDK and CDR2 SYGVNS. The germline V and J ends were trimmed by 6 bases and 0 bases, with 15 bases remaining between them. The CDR3 protein is CASSSPERNSYEQYF. CDR3 bases: TGTGCCAGCAGCTCACCGGAGAGGAACTCCTACGAGCAGTACTTC.

The J gene is TRBJ1-3, the V gene TRBV30, with unresolved D. CDR1 and CDR2 from the germline V gene are GTSNPN and SVGIG (reference sequence). The CDR3 has 14 residues. V gave up 2 bases and J gave up 4 bases, with 12 bases separating them. CDR3 coding DNA: TGTGCCTGGAGTAGGACCAGCGGCGGAAACACCATATATTTT. This encodes CAWSRTSGGNTIYF.

The gene calls are TRBV9 and TRBJ2-7; D gene ambiguous. The germline V gene encodes CDR1 SGDLS and CDR2 YYNGEE. The CDR3 loop spans 12 amino acids. Trimming cost V 4 bases and J 1 base, with 6 bases left between them. As DNA, the CDR3 is TGTGCCAGCAGCTCCGGATCCTACGAGCAGTACTTC. This codes for CASSSGSYEQYF.

The sample holds a few counts of this clone. CDR3 amino acids: CASNTGTSGSGQFF. CDR3 bases: TGTGCCAGCAATACCGGGACTAGCGGGAGCGGGCAGTTCTTC. The chain has TRBV7-8 and TRBJ2-1; 14 bases line up with TRBD2. This CDR3 spans 14 amino acids. V lost 7 bases, J lost 12 bases, and 8 bases stayed unmatched. Germline lookup yields CDR1 SGHVS and CDR2 FQNEAQ.

CDR3 region: CASSLVYRVNSPLHF. The DNA for the CDR3 is TGCGCCAGCAGCTTGGTCTACAGGGTGAATTCACCCCTCCACTTT. The gene calls are TRBV5-1 and TRBJ1-6; D may be TRBD1 (6 bases). Looked up from germline, CDR1 is SGHRS and CDR2 is YFSETQ. V dropped 0 bases and J dropped 7 bases, with 11 bases sitting between them. This CDR3 comprises 15 residues.

This chain links TRBV18 with TRBJ2-7, with TRBD1 matching over 7 bases. Germline-derived CDR1 and CDR2 are KGHSH and LQKENI. The CDR3 is made up of 13 amino acids. V lost 6 bases, J lost 3 bases, and 5 bases stayed unmatched. CDR3 protein: CASSFRDSYEQYF. DNA for the CDR3: TGTGCCAGCTCGTTCCGGGACAGCTACGAGCAGTACTTC.

The V gene is TRBV6-1, the J gene TRBJ1-5; possibly TRBD1 for D (6 bases). Germline assignment: CDR1 MNHNS and CDR2 SASEGT. CDR3 length: 14 amino acids. Trimming took off 6 bases at V and 4 bases at J, with 13 bases between the two ends. This chain's CDR3 is CASRNPTGNQPQHF. In DNA form, the CDR3 reads TGTGCCAGCAGAAATCCGACAGGAAATCAGCCCCAGCATTTT.

The J gene is TRBJ2-3, the V gene TRBV7-2; 8 bases line up with TRBD1. CDR3 size: 17 residues. The V gene end was trimmed by 1 base and the J gene end by 3 bases; junction bases not matched to a gene: 9. The V gene's germline CDR1 is SGHTA and CDR2 FQGNSA. The CDR3 is CASSLVAAGGRTDTQYF. The CDR3 DNA sequence: TGTGCCAGCAGCTTAGTCGCTGCAGGGGGCAGGACAGATACGCAGTATTTT. The variable domain in full, completed from reference TRBV7-2 and TRBJ2-3, reads GAGVSQSPSNKVTEKGKDVELRCDPISGHTALYWYRQSLGQGLEFLIYFQGNSAPDKSGLPSDRFSAERTGGSVSTLTIQRTQQEDSAVYLCASSLVAAGGRTDTQYFGPGTRLTVL.

The chain recombines TRBV5-4 with TRBJ1-5; weak D call: TRBD1 (5 bases). Germline values: CDR1 SGHNT, CDR2 YYREEE (reference sequence). CDR3 length: 13 residues. V lost 7 bases, J lost 1 base, and 9 bases lay in between. The CDR3 sequence is CASSRDSNQPQHF. Written as DNA, the CDR3 is TGTGCCAGCTCACGGGACAGCAATCAGCCCCAGCATTTT.

The chain uses TRBV7-9 and TRBJ1-2; the D is unclear. Deletions cut 5 bases from V and 2 bases from J, with 6 bases between. Germline values: CDR1 SEHNR, CDR2 FQNEAQ (reference sequence). The CDR3 runs 12 residues. The CDR3 coding sequence is TGTGCCAGCAGCCTCTGGAACTATGGCTACACCTTC. Translation: CASSLWNYGYTF.

The chain carries TRBV6-5 and TRBJ1-4, with D unclear. Germline V gives CDR1 MNHEY, CDR2 SVGAGI. Trimming stripped 7 bases from V and 5 bases from J, with 11 bases between. This CDR3 region has 13 residues. The CDR3 sequence is CASMGLRNEKLFF. The DNA for the CDR3 is TGTGCCAGCATGGGTTTGCGCAATGAAAAACTGTTTTTT.

This clone was detected only once. This rearrangement joins TRBV19 to TRBJ2-1; D is ambiguous. This CDR3 has 14 residues. Germline-derived CDR1 and CDR2 are LNHDA and SQIVND (reference sequence). Trimming left V 6 bases short and J 0 bases short, with 9 bases between. The CDR3 DNA reads TGTGCCAGTAGGCATGACACCTCCTACAATGAGCAGTTCTTC. Encoded protein: CASRHDTSYNEQFF. The full variable domain, rest sourced from reference TRBV19 and TRBJ2-1, is DGGITQSPKYLFRKEGQNVTLSCEQNLNHDAMYWYRQDPGQGLRLIYYSQIVNDFQKGDIAEGYSVSREKKESFPLTVTSAQKNPTAFYLCASRHDTSYNEQFFGPGTRLTVL.

The rearrangement joins TRBV2 to TRBJ1-1; no reliable D call. In germline, CDR1 is SNHLY, CDR2 FYNNEI. With 6 bases removed from V and 4 bases from J, the gap between germline ends came to 18 bases. This CDR3 has 15 residues. The CDR3 region is CASRFGPQGGTEAFF. The CDR3 DNA reads TGTGCCAGCAGATTTGGACCGCAAGGCGGCACTGAAGCTTTCTTT.

DNA for the CDR3: TGTGCCATCAGTGAGTCTGGGCCAAACACTGAAGCTTTCTTT. Residues: CAISESGPNTEAFF. The chain uses TRBV10-3 and TRBJ1-1; no definite D call. V shed 0 bases and J shed 2 bases, with 7 bases lying between them. This CDR3 contains 14 residues. Germline CDR1 reads ENHRY; CDR2 reads SYGVKD.

This clone was detected once. V gene TRBV14 combines with J gene TRBJ2-3; 9 positions match TRBD1. Losses at the gene ends were 6 bases for V and 0 bases for J; bases not matched to a gene: 7. CDR1 is SGHDN and CDR2 is FVKESK in the germline V gene. This CDR3 has 16 amino acids. CDR3 protein: CASRRSGQGSTDTQYF. CDR3 nucleotide sequence: TGTGCCAGCAGGAGAAGTGGACAGGGGAGCACAGATACGCAGTATTTT.

This rearrangement joins TRBV7-8 to TRBJ2-7, with TRBD2 matching over 14 bases. The CDR3 spans 16 residues. V was clipped by 5 bases and J by 5 bases; unmatched bases: 8. Germline CDR1 and CDR2: SGHVS and FQNEAQ. CDR3 nucleotide sequence: TGTGCCAGCAGCCAACCGACTAGCGGGAGGGCCAACGAGCAGTACTTC. Protein: CASSQPTSGRANEQYF.

This clone occurred a few times. This chain links TRBV5-6 with TRBJ2-1; the D is unclear. V lost 4 bases to trimming and J lost 6 bases, with 8 bases between them. This CDR3 comprises 12 residues. Germline CDR1 SGHDT, CDR2 YYEEEE. The CDR3 protein is CASSPLRNEQFF. CDR3 coding DNA: TGTGCCAGCAGCCCCTTACGCAATGAGCAGTTCTTC.